What follows are 26 T cell receptor beta chains derived from one specimen sequenced in a study of cytomegalovirus exposure and HLA in healthy donors (dated 2017 in TCRdb). The method behind the library was the immunoSEQ multiplex PCR assay. This immuneACCESS table, as held by TCRdb, lists in-frame sequences with V and J called but not all clones. Of the missing ones, under half trace to an unresolved V gene in checked studies; the others have no known cause. The sample records 150,000 to 200,000 clones, 80% to 90% of which are singletons. Clones ranked in the top ten supply about 1.5% of the sample. The material sequenced was PBMCs. All receptors derive from a woman between 25 and 40 years old in good health and CMV-seronegative.

The chain is built from TRBV30 and TRBJ1-2; D gene uncertain. V was pared by 4 bases and J by 2 bases, with 11 bases between. The CDR3 length is 13 residues. Germline V CDR1 and CDR2: GTSNPN, SVGIG (reference sequence). The CDR3 DNA reads as TGTGCCTGGAATGTACTCTCCAACTATGGCTACACCTTC. This translates into CAWNVLSNYGYTF. Complete variable domain (other parts from reference TRBV30 and TRBJ1-2): SQTIHQWPATLVQPVGSPLSLECTVEGTSNPNLYWYRQAAGRGLQLLFYSVGIGQISSEVPQNLSASRPQDRQFILSSKKLLLSDSGFYLCAWNVLSNYGYTFGSGTRLTVV.

This sequence joins TRBV10-1 and TRBJ2-7; TRBD1 might be the D (7 bases). V was pared by 11 bases and J by 4 bases, with 18 bases between. Germline-derived CDR1 and CDR2 are WNHNN and SYGVQD (reference sequence). This CDR3 comprises 13 residues. CDR3 loop: CACRQGGGYEQYF. The CDR3 DNA reads TGCGCCTGCCGACAGGGAGGCGGATACGAGCAGTACTTC.

The V call is TRBV13, the J call TRBJ2-3, with TRBD2 matching over 10 bases. The germline V gene has CDR1 PRHDT and CDR2 FYEKMQ (reference sequence). Unmatched junction bases numbered 3, after V lost 3 bases and J lost 6 bases. This CDR3 comprises 14 residues. CDR3 sequence reads: CASSLGSGGDTQYF. CDR3 bases: TGTGCCAGCAGCTTGGGTAGCGGGGGGGATACGCAGTATTTT. Complete variable domain (other parts from reference TRBV13 and TRBJ2-3): AAGVIQSPRHLIKEKRETATLKCYPIPRHDTVYWYQQGPGQDPQFLISFYEKMQSDKGSIPDRFSAQQFSDYHSELNMSSLELGDSALYFCASSLGSGGDTQYFGPGTRLTVL.

The rearrangement uses TRBV10-3 and TRBJ2-5, with 7 bases fitting TRBD1. Per the germline V gene, CDR1 is ENHRY and CDR2 is SYGVKD. The CDR3 is 15 amino acids. The J segment lost 1 base and the V segment lost 5 bases, leaving 7 bases of the junction unmatched. This CDR3 reads CAISPTGAPQETQYF. In DNA, the CDR3 is TGTGCCATCAGTCCAACAGGGGCGCCCCAAGAGACCCAGTACTTC.

This sequence joins TRBV11-2 and TRBJ2-5; 8 positions agree with TRBD2. The J segment lost 6 bases and the V segment lost 0 bases, leaving 12 bases of the junction unmatched. This CDR3 has 17 amino acids. Germline CDR1 SGHAT, CDR2 FQNNGV. The CDR3 loop is CASSLEGGTSRLKTQYF. In nucleotides, the CDR3 is TGTGCCAGCAGCTTAGAGGGCGGGACTAGTCGTTTGAAGACCCAGTACTTC. The full variable domain, in which reference TRBV11-2 and TRBJ2-5 provide the parts outside the CDR3, is EAGVAQSPRYKIIEKRQSVAFWCNPISGHATLYWYQQILGQGPKLLIQFQNNGVVDDSQLPKDRFSAERLKGVDSTLKIQPAKLEDSAVYLCASSLEGGTSRLKTQYFGPGTRLLVL.

The rearrangement links TRBV4-1 to TRBJ2-7; TRBD1 aligns across 7 bases. After removal of 5 bases from V and 5 bases from J, the junction contained 15 bases not matched to a gene. CDR1 is MGHRA and CDR2 is YSYEKL in the germline V gene. The CDR3 contains 16 residues. DNA of the CDR3: TGCGCCAGCAGCGACTTCCCGGGACAGTATTTCAACGAGCAGTACTTC. Protein product: CASSDFPGQYFNEQYF.

The V call is TRBV5-1, the J call TRBJ2-3; 8 positions agree with TRBD2. The CDR3 spans 16 residues. CDR1 and CDR2 from the germline V gene are SGHRS and YFSETQ. V was clipped by 4 bases and J by 2 bases; unmatched bases: 9. The CDR3 coding sequence is TGCGCCAGCAGCCCCCGGGGAGCGGGGGACACAGATACGCAGTATTTT. Amino acid sequence: CASSPRGAGDTDTQYF.

The genes are TRBV4-2 and TRBJ2-1; D possibly corresponds to TRBD2 (5 bases). Trimming pared 0 bases from V and 0 bases from J, leaving 9 bases between. Germline V gene sequence: CDR1 LGHNA, CDR2 YNFKEQ. This CDR3 is built from 16 residues. The CDR3 coding sequence is TGTGCCAGCAGCCAAGAAGAGGGTGACTCCTACAATGAGCAGTTCTTC. It encodes CASSQEEGDSYNEQFF.

The rearrangement links TRBV2 to TRBJ2-1; 11 nucleotides agree with TRBD1. The trim removed 2 bases at V and 9 bases at J, leaving 6 bases unmatched. Germline CDR1 is SNHLY and CDR2 is FYNNEI. This CDR3 is 15 amino acids long. The CDR3 is CASSESGTGGVEQFF. For the CDR3, the DNA is TGTGCCAGCAGTGAATCCGGGACAGGGGGTGTTGAGCAGTTCTTC.

The rearrangement joins TRBV7-8 to TRBJ2-1; a possible D gene is TRBD2 (6 bases). V gave up 5 bases and J gave up 0 bases, with 17 bases separating them. The CDR3 sequence is 17 residues long. Germline lookup yields CDR1 SGHVS and CDR2 FQNEAQ. CDR3 amino acids: CASSVIPRGNSYNEQFF. In nucleotides, the CDR3 is TGTGCCAGCAGCGTAATCCCTCGGGGGAACTCCTACAATGAGCAGTTCTTC.

The V call is TRBV5-5, the J call TRBJ2-5, with a possible D match to TRBD1 (5 bases). The CDR3 runs to 14 residues. The germline V gene encodes CDR1 SGHKS and CDR2 YYEKEE (reference sequence). V was pared by 0 bases and J by 4 bases, with 10 bases between. CDR3 in amino acids: CASSLGQGRETQYF. In nucleotides, the CDR3 is TGTGCCAGCAGCTTGGGGCAGGGCCGAGAGACCCAGTACTTC.

V usage is TRBV15 and J usage is TRBJ2-2, with a weak D call TRBD1 (6 bases). The CDR3 contains 19 residues. Germline lookup yields CDR1 LNHNV and CDR2 YYDKDF (reference sequence). The germline V and J ends were trimmed by 4 bases and 0 bases, with 21 bases remaining between them. This chain's CDR3 is CATSTAPGHLDANTGELFF. The CDR3 region has the DNA TGTGCCACCAGCACAGCCCCGGGACACCTCGACGCGAACACCGGGGAGCTGTTTTTT.

The chain carries TRBV4-1 and TRBJ1-1; 8 bases are shared with TRBD1. Per the germline V gene, CDR1 is MGHRA and CDR2 is YSYEKL. Trimming cost V 7 bases and J 2 bases; bases outside gene matches: 15. CDR3 size: 17 residues. CDR3 amino acids: CASIPITTGGGNTEAFF. DNA for the CDR3: TGCGCCAGCATCCCTATAACAACAGGGGGAGGTAACACTGAAGCTTTCTTT.

V is TRBV6-4 and J is TRBJ2-2; possibly TRBD1 for D (6 bases). The CDR3 contains 15 residues. Germline CDR1 MRHNA, CDR2 SNTAGT. V was shortened by 8 bases and J by 6 bases, with 19 bases between the two germline ends. Here the CDR3 reads CASSTGQGSAGELFF. The CDR3 nucleotides are TGTGCCAGCTCCACCGGCCAGGGGAGCGCCGGGGAGCTGTTTTTT.

In this sample, this clone turned up once. The chain recombines TRBV2 with TRBJ1-3, with no clear D. CDR3 length equals 14 residues. Per germline, CDR1 SNHLY and CDR2 FYNNEI. V lost 4 bases and J lost 2, with 9 bases in between. CDR3 DNA sequence: TGTGCCAGCAGTGCAAGCCGAACTGGAAACACCATATATTTT. Translating gives CASSASRTGNTIYF.

The V call is TRBV6-5, the J call TRBJ2-7; a weak D match, TRBD1 (5 bases). Germline V gene data show CDR1 as MNHEY and CDR2 as SVGAGI. Deletions cut 8 bases from V and 3 bases from J, with 11 bases between. CDR3 size: 12 residues. CDR3 nucleotides: TGTGCCAGCGGAAAGGGGATCTACGAGCAGTACTTC. It is translated as CASGKGIYEQYF.

V gene TRBV30 combines with J gene TRBJ1-2; 10 nucleotides align to TRBD1. The CDR3 is made up of 13 amino acids. Germline assignment: CDR1 GTSNPN and CDR2 SVGIG (reference sequence). With V trimmed by 4 bases and J by 4 bases, 3 bases remained unmatched. The CDR3 is CAWKRTGGYGYTF. In DNA, the CDR3 is TGTGCCTGGAAAAGGACAGGGGGCTATGGCTACACCTTC.

This sequence joins TRBV5-4 and TRBJ2-3; 7 nucleotides agree with TRBD2. The germline V gene has CDR1 SGHNT and CDR2 YYREEE (reference sequence). V lost 2 bases to trimming and J lost 3 bases; unmatched junction nucleotides: 6. The CDR3 contains 15 residues. The CDR3 loop is CASSLEASGTDTQYF. The CDR3, as DNA: TGTGCCAGCAGCTTAGAGGCTAGCGGAACAGATACGCAGTATTTT.

The V call is TRBV7-9, the J call TRBJ2-1, with 9 bases lining up with TRBD1. The CDR3 consists of 14 residues. Germline values: CDR1 SEHNR, CDR2 FQNEAQ (reference sequence). J was trimmed by 10 bases and V by 5 bases; bases with no gene match: 9. Here the CDR3 DNA reads TGTGCCAGCAGCCTCGGGACAGGGTTCAAGGAGCAGTTCTTC. It is translated as CASSLGTGFKEQFF.

The V call is TRBV6-6, the J call TRBJ1-2; no clear D gene. Per germline, CDR1 MNHNY and CDR2 SVGAGI (reference sequence). There are 15 residues in the CDR3. Trimming left V 0 bases short and J 5 bases short, with 13 bases between. The CDR3 protein is CASSYSIARPYGYTF. The CDR3 DNA sequence: TGTGCCAGCAGTTACTCGATAGCGAGGCCTTATGGCTACACCTTC.

This clone showed up just a few times. This chain uses TRBV6-5 with TRBJ1-1; the D is unclear. CDR3 length: 11 residues. V lost 5 bases and J lost 7, with 8 bases in between. Germline assignment: CDR1 MNHEY and CDR2 SVGAGI. CDR3 in DNA: TGTGCCAGCAGTCGGTTGAATGAAGCTTTCTTT. Its translation: CASSRLNEAFF.

V gene TRBV13 combines with J gene TRBJ2-7; TRBD1 might be the D (6 bases). CDR3 length: 15 residues. Per the germline V gene, CDR1 is PRHDT and CDR2 is FYEKMQ (reference sequence). V shed 4 bases and J shed 3 bases, with 16 bases lying between them. CDR3 residues: CASSSSLQGFYEQYF. The CDR3 DNA follows: TGTGCCAGCAGCTCCTCGTTACAGGGCTTCTACGAGCAGTACTTC.

The chain couples TRBV21-1 to TRBJ1-2. TRBV21-1 is given as a pseudogene. This CDR3 region has 14 residues. CDR3: CASSKYRVHYGYTF. CDR3 nucleotide sequence: TGTGCCAGCAGCAAATATCGGGTTCACTATGGCTACACCTTC.

The rearrangement links TRBV5-1 to TRBJ2-7; TRBD1 matches at 7 bases. Germline V gene lookup returns CDR1 SGHRS and CDR2 YFSETQ. This CDR3 is 16 amino acids long. With 4 bases clipped from V and 2 bases from J, the junction kept 12 bases outside the gene matches. Here the CDR3 DNA reads TGCGCCAGCAGCAGATCCACCGGGACAGATCCCTACGAGCAGTACTTC. Translated, it gives CASSRSTGTDPYEQYF. Filled out from reference TRBV5-1 and TRBJ2-7, the complete variable domain reads KAGVTQTPRYLIKTRGQQVTLSCSPISGHRSVSWYQQTPGQGLQFLFEYFSETQRNKGNFPGRFSGRQFSNSRSEMNVSTLELGDSALYLCASSRSTGTDPYEQYFGPGTRLTVT.

V gene TRBV30 combines with J gene TRBJ1-5; D may be TRBD1 (5 bases). CDR3 length equals 16 residues. The ends were cut back, 3 bases at V and 0 bases at J, with 15 bases in the middle. Germline values: CDR1 GTSNPN, CDR2 SVGIG (reference sequence). CDR3 nucleotide sequence: TGTGCCTGGAGCCGCCTCGCCCAGGGTAGCAATCAGCCCCAGCATTTT. Protein sequence: CAWSRLAQGSNQPQHF.

V usage is TRBV29-1 and J usage is TRBJ1-3, with TRBD1 matching over 9 bases. The CDR3 runs 16 residues. Germline loops: CDR1 SQVTM, CDR2 ANQGSEA. V lost 0 bases and J lost 3; bases outside the gene matches: 6. The CDR3 is CSVEDRDRARGNTIYF. The CDR3 region has the DNA TGCAGCGTTGAAGATCGGGACAGGGCTCGTGGAAACACCATATATTTT.